This T cell receptor (beta chain) was recovered during a study of technical replicates of blood from several donors. Repertoires were generated with immunoSEQ multiplex PCR, while TCRdb's copy carries only in-frame clones and drops some. The sample carries tens of thousands of clones, approximately 94% recorded once. The sequenced sample was T cells isolated from PBMCs. The clonotype was recovered from a human donor in good health.

The CDR3 coding sequence is TGTGCCAGCAGCACCGGGACTAGCGGGTTCTACGAGCAGTACTTC. Translated, it gives CASSTGTSGFYEQYF. The rearrangement links TRBV5-4 to TRBJ2-7; TRBD2 aligns across 12 bases. The CDR3 has 15 amino acids. CDR1 and CDR2 from the germline V gene are SGHNT and YYREEE (reference sequence). Trimming removed 4 bases from V and 3 bases from J; junction bases left unmatched: 5.